The clone carrying this TCR beta chain came up a few times. Its antigen is not identified. CDR1 is SGHRS and CDR2 is YFSETQ in the germline V gene. The CDR3 contains 13 residues. V shed 0 bases and J shed 7 bases, with 11 bases lying between them. TCRdb itself ran the 5' RACE reads through MiXCR, one entry per CDR3 protein. The repertoire consists of under 250,000 distinct CDR3 sequences, with approximately 15% occurring once and the leading ten covering 2% to 2.5%. This sample was taken from a study of T-cell memory formation after mild COVID-19. Points from the study as a whole: CD4+ contracting clones were mainly CM and EM; CD8+ ones, EMRA. While clones contracting from day 15 to 85 were balanced between CD4 and CD8, later expanders leaned CD4+.

Sequenced input: PBMCs or a T cell subset sorted from them (not recorded which). The source of this sequence is an adult woman who had mild COVID-19 (a few samples of this study predate the infection). Cell type and time point are not known. The V call is TRBV5-1, the J call TRBJ2-7; D possibly matches TRBD1 or TRBD2 (5 bases each). DNA of the CDR3: TGCGCCAGCAGCTTGGTCGTCGGGGCTGAGCAGTACTTC. Its translation: CASSLVVGAEQYF. Together with reference TRBV5-1 and TRBJ2-7, the CDR3 gives the full variable domain: KAGVTQTPRYLIKTRGQQVTLSCSPISGHRSVSWYQQTPGQGLQFLFEYFSETQRNKGNFPGRFSGRQFSNSRSEMNVSTLELGDSALYLCASSLVVGAEQYFGPGTRLTVT.